Presented here are 10 T cell receptor beta chains from one specimen sequenced in a study of T cell repertoires in cytomegalovirus infection. Their recognized antigens are unknown. TCRdb re-analysed the reads in MiXCR, keeping a single row per CDR3 protein. The table records fewer than 1,000,000 distinct CDR3 sequences, 25% to 40% of them present only once. The sample consisted of cultured CD8+ T cells from PBMCs, taken from culture after CMV antigen stimulation. All receptors come from a human donor in good health (CMV status not recorded). Some clones in this sample may be carry-over from other donors' samples.

As regards this clonotype: One end of the junction is discordant with germline, which a read error may explain. The chain uses TRBV6-2 or TRBV6-3 and TRBJ1-2, with D maybe TRBD1 (5 bases). Germline V gene data show CDR1 as MNHEY and CDR2 as SVGEGT. The CDR3 runs 13 residues. This CDR3 reads CVSSYGPRDGYTF. For the CDR3, the DNA is TGTGTCAGCAGTTACGGACCCAGGGATGGCTACACCTTC.

The V gene is TRBV5-5, the J gene TRBJ1-2; unclear D gene. Trimming shortened V by 7 bases and J by 1 base, and 11 bases separated the two germline ends. This CDR3 has 13 amino acids. The germline V gene has CDR1 SGHKS and CDR2 YYEKEE (reference sequence). CDR3 DNA sequence: TGTGCCAGCGGAGAGTCCTATAACTATGGCTACACCTTC. It yields the protein CASGESYNYGYTF.

In its sample, this clonotype was seen a few times. This sequence joins TRBV6-8 and TRBJ2-1, with D unresolved. V lost 4 bases and J lost 3, with 7 bases in between. CDR1 is MNHGY, CDR2 SAAAGT, per germline. This CDR3 has 13 amino acids. In nucleotides, the CDR3 is TGTGCCAGCAGTTCCGGGTTCTACAATGAGCAGTTCTTC. Translated: CASSSGFYNEQFF.

Of note for this clonotype: One end of the junction varies from germline; a read error may be responsible. The chain has TRBV7-7 and TRBJ2-5; 10 bases are shared with TRBD1. This CDR3 region has 18 residues. The germline V gene has CDR1 SSHAT and CDR2 FNYEAQ (reference sequence). Here the CDR3 reads CASSLGGQGMVGQETQYF. In nucleotides, the CDR3 is TGTGCTAGCAGCTTAGGGGGACAGGGGATGGTGGGACAAGAGACCCAGTACTTC.

This chain joins TRBV20-1 and TRBJ2-3; tentatively, D is TRBD2 (7 bases). The ends were cut back, 3 bases at V and 3 bases at J, with 19 bases in the middle. CDR3 length: 16 residues. CDR1 and CDR2 (germline): DFQATT, SNEGSKA (reference sequence). The CDR3 coding sequence is TGCAGTGCTAGTGGGGCGGGGGCCCAATGGACAGATACGCAGTATTTT. Its translation: CSASGAGAQWTDTQYF.

The chain employs TRBV9 and TRBJ2-1, with D perhaps given as TRBD1 or TRBD2 (6 bases each). The ends were cut back, 3 bases at V and 7 bases at J, with 20 bases in the middle. This CDR3 comprises 16 residues. CDR1 SGDLS and CDR2 YYNGEE come from the germline V gene. In DNA form, the CDR3 reads TGTGCCAGCAGCGAGGGACTCCTGGGGGCGGGAAATGAGCAGTTCTTC. Its translation: CASSEGLLGAGNEQFF.

This clonotype came up a few times. This chain connects TRBV28 to TRBJ1-6; perhaps TRBD1 as D (6 bases). In germline, CDR1 is MDHEN, CDR2 SYDVKM. The CDR3 runs 15 residues. V was shortened by 4 bases and J by 4 bases, with 11 bases between the two germline ends. The CDR3 DNA sequence: TGTGCCAGCAGTTACCGGACAGCTTATAATTCACCCCTCCACTTT. As protein: CASSYRTAYNSPLHF.

The chain couples TRBV12-3 or TRBV12-4 to TRBJ1-2; no firm D call. Trimming cost V 5 bases and J 7 bases, with 17 bases left between them. The CDR3 runs to 14 residues. The chain's CDR3 is CASSPAPAIIGYTF. Here the CDR3 DNA reads TGTGCCAGCAGTCCCGCTCCGGCCATAATTGGCTACACCTTC.

The chain carries TRBV5-4 and TRBJ1-4, with D uncertain. In germline, CDR1 is SGHNT, CDR2 YYREEE (reference sequence). This CDR3 has 13 residues. Trimming removed 9 bases from V and 6 bases from J, with 15 bases in between. The chain's CDR3 is CANRAPPDEKLFF. The CDR3 coding sequence is TGTGCCAACAGAGCCCCCCCAGATGAAAAACTGTTTTTT.

A remark on this clonotype: Mismatch with germline at one junction end may stem from a read error. The rearrangement links TRBV11-2 to TRBJ1-5; 7 bases map to TRBD1. The germline CDR1 and CDR2 sequences are SGHAT and FQNNGV. The CDR3 runs to 15 residues. CDR3 DNA: TGTGTCAGCAGCTTAGAGGGGGCGTACAATCAGCCCCAGCATTTT. As protein: CVSSLEGAYNQPQHF.